Listed below are T cell receptor beta chains from one sample, sequenced in a study of blood T cell repertoires in COVID-19. Clones were sequenced by immunoSEQ multiplex PCR, and TCRdb holds only the in-frame ones, with some missing. The sample includes 60,000 or so clones, roughly 90% of them seen just once. The sample was peripheral blood. The receptors shown here come from a man aged 55 to 70 with active COVID-19. CDR3s include the opening cysteine and the closing phenylalanine or tryptophan. The D gene is left open where the match is weak.

>TRBV5-1|TRBJ1-1|.|13
CASSPGSLTEAFF
>TRBV28|TRBJ1-1|.|15
CASRRTAVLYTEAFF
>TRBV5-6|TRBJ2-5|TRBD1|17
CASSLEGQGARHETQYF
>TRBV25-1|TRBJ2-7|.|12
CASSLGNYEQYF
>TRBV29-1|TRBJ2-4|.|15
CSVEAGGGVKNIQYF
>TRBV3-1/TRBV3-2|TRBJ2-5|TRBD2|13
CASRPSGQETQYF
>TRBV7-3|TRBJ2-1|.|15
CASSPRLTTYNEQFF
>TRBV6-5|TRBJ1-6|TRBD1|15
CASQQTGTGNSPLHF
>TRBV9|TRBJ2-1|TRBD2|14
CASSPGTKYNEQFF
>TRBV28|TRBJ1-5|.|14
CASSFGSGNQPQHF
>TRBV9|TRBJ2-1|TRBD2|8
CGGDEQFF
>TRBV9|TRBJ2-5|.|15
CASSLDSDFGETQYF
>TRBV6-2/TRBV6-3|TRBJ2-7|TRBD1|17
CASSYRLDRLSSYEQYF
>TRBV5-5|TRBJ1-5|.|15
CASSISRETMQPQHF
>TRBV5-1|TRBJ1-1|.|13
CAGEGVLNTEAFF
>TRBV12-3/TRBV12-4|TRBJ2-5|.|12
CASSGQQETQYF
>TRBV6-1|TRBJ2-7|TRBD2|16
CASSDNYGLAGYEQYF
>TRBV7-8|TRBJ2-7|TRBD2|15
CASSPASGGVGEQYF
>TRBV5-4|TRBJ1-3|TRBD1|14
CASSLGQGRNTIYF
>TRBV27|TRBJ1-2|.|13
CASSRGGNYGYTF
>TRBV5-4|TRBJ2-1|TRBD2|15
CASSSDTSGLNEQFF
>TRBV2|TRBJ1-6|TRBD1|16
CASSQGQGSYNSPLHF
>TRBV6-5|TRBJ1-6|.|13
CASSMTDNSPLHF
>TRBV6-5|TRBJ2-7|TRBD1|13
CASSLTGTYEQYF
>TRBV10-3|TRBJ2-7|TRBD1|13
CAISRQGSYEQYF
>TRBV7-2|TRBJ2-7|.|13
CASRKETSSEQYF
>TRBV27|TRBJ2-3|TRBD2|14
CASSFIGGADTQYF
>TRBV5-1|TRBJ1-4|TRBD1|15
CASSLDQGAKEKLFF
>TRBV29-1|TRBJ2-1|.|16
CSVEDHLGGYYNEQFF
>TRBV7-9|TRBJ1-6|TRBD1|14
CASSAGQDNSPLHF
>TRBV9|TRBJ2-5|TRBD2|19
CASSVGPVNSGTLQETQYF
>TRBV19|TRBJ2-1|TRBD1|14
CASRPGTAYNEQFF